This T cell receptor (beta chain) was identified during a study of blood T cell repertoires in COVID-19. Study summary: COVID-19 samples from acute and convalescent phases originated in the United States, Italy and Spain. T cells, B-cell-depleted T cells, or PBMCs provided the cDNA or gDNA that served as material.

Trimming at V came to 4 bases and at J to 8 bases, leaving 11 bases not matched to a gene. CDR3 length: 15 amino acids. The germline V gene has CDR1 SGDLS and CDR2 YYNGEE. Authors' processing steps: Estimation of nucleated cell counts was performed using reference gene primer amplification. Sequencing was performed with immunoSEQ multiplex PCR; in TCRdb, only in-frame clones are kept and a portion is missing. From that table come the V and J calls and clone size; the DNA was used to work out D and trimming. The sample yields under 300,000 clones, roughly nine tenths seen once. Recovery meant two consecutive negative NP/OP PCR tests, professional clearance, or resolved symptoms.

The chain links TRBV9 to TRBJ1-2, with 10 bases matching TRBD1. The TCR comes from a woman aged 40 to 49 who had recovered from COVID-19. What was sequenced was PBMCs or T cells enriched from blood (not recorded which). The CDR3, as DNA: TGTGCCAGCAGCACCTCCGACAGGGGGCTTCTAGGCTACACCTTC. Its protein is CASSTSDRGLLGYTF.